What follows are 17 T cell receptor beta chains derived from one specimen sequenced in a study of identical twins. TCRdb passed the 5' RACE reads through MiXCR, listing each CDR3 protein once. The repertoire holds around 1.7 million distinct CDR3 sequences, with around 29% as singletons. Sequenced sample: cord blood. These receptors all stem from a newborn girl in good health.

This clonotype was found a few times. This chain joins TRBV10-3 and TRBJ2-7; D might be TRBD1 or TRBD2, each matching 6 bases. This CDR3 has 14 amino acids. V was cut by 4 bases and J by 2 bases, with 12 bases left in between. Germline-derived CDR1 and CDR2 are ENHRY and SYGVKD. The CDR3 here is CAISAGALAYEQYF. The CDR3 DNA sequence: TGTGCCATCAGTGCGGGGGCACTGGCCTACGAGCAGTACTTC.

This clonotype has only a few counts. The V call is TRBV27, the J call TRBJ2-6; D not resolved. The germline gives CDR1 MNHEY, CDR2 SMNVEV (reference sequence). V dropped 6 bases and J dropped 0 bases, with 9 bases sitting between them. The CDR3 extends over 15 amino acids. CDR3 amino acids: CASRLQRSGANVLTF. CDR3 nucleotide sequence: TGTGCCAGCAGACTACAGCGCTCTGGGGCCAACGTCCTGACTTTC.

The J gene is TRBJ2-7, the V gene TRBV20-1, with D uncertain. V was shortened by 3 bases and J by 10 bases, with 19 bases between the two germline ends. The CDR3 totals 13 residues. Germline V gene data show CDR1 as DFQATT and CDR2 as SNEGSKA (reference sequence). DNA for the CDR3: TGCAGTGCTAGCTCCGCCCCCCAAGAGGCCCAGTACTTC. This encodes CSASSAPQEAQYF.

V is TRBV11-3 and J is TRBJ2-5, with D unresolved. CDR1 is SGHNT and CDR2 is YENEEA in the germline V gene. The germline V and J ends were trimmed by 1 base and 11 bases, with 20 bases remaining between them. The CDR3 is made up of 15 amino acids. CDR3 sequence: CASSLGSSPYNEQYF. The CDR3 DNA reads as TGTGCCAGCAGCTTAGGGAGTTCGCCTTACAATGAGCAGTACTTC.

This clonotype came up a few times. This chain links TRBV7-2 with TRBJ2-3; D gene uncertain. Trimming cost V 3 bases and J 2 bases, with 9 bases left between them. Germline V gene data show CDR1 as SGHTA and CDR2 as FQGNSA. The CDR3 spans 14 residues. This CDR3 is CASSFALLTDTQYF. The CDR3, as DNA: TGTGCCAGCAGCTTCGCGCTACTCACAGATACGCAGTATTTT.

This clonotype turned up a few times. V is TRBV28 and J is TRBJ2-7; possibly TRBD2 for D (6 bases). Per germline, CDR1 MDHEN and CDR2 SYDVKM. Trimming stripped 6 bases from V and 0 bases from J, with 18 bases between. The CDR3 covers 16 residues. CDR3 nucleotide sequence: TGTGCCAGCAGCGTCCTAGCGACGACCCACTCCTACGAGCAGTACTTC. It translates to CASSVLATTHSYEQYF.

The chain recombines TRBV28 with TRBJ2-7; D not certain. Germline values: CDR1 MDHEN, CDR2 SYDVKM. The CDR3 runs 13 residues. V lost 5 bases, J lost 7 bases, and 15 bases lay in between. CDR3 in DNA: TGTGCCAGCAGTAGCTCGGCCCACAATGAGCAGTACTTC. This sequence encodes CASSSSAHNEQYF.

This clonotype was observed a single time. One end of the junction fails to match germline, which may point to a read error. The chain is built from TRBV6-5 and TRBJ1-2; D is perhaps TRBD1 (6 bases). This CDR3 comprises 16 residues. Germline assignment: CDR1 MNHEY and CDR2 SVGAGI. CDR3 in amino acids: CPSSYFGQFTNYGYTF. The CDR3 DNA sequence: TGTCCCAGCAGTTACTTCGGACAGTTCACTAACTATGGCTACACCTTC.

The V and J genes are TRBV10-3 and TRBJ2-1; 9 bases agree with TRBD2. Germline loops: CDR1 ENHRY, CDR2 SYGVKD. This CDR3 spans 17 amino acids. V lost 3 bases and J lost 10; bases outside the gene matches: 16. The DNA for the CDR3 is TGTGCCATCAGTGAATCGGCCCGCGGGAGGGCCGTAAGGGAGCAGTTCTTC. Translated, it gives CAISESARGRAVREQFF.

This clonotype was detected a few times. This chain links TRBV5-1 with TRBJ1-1; tentative D call: TRBD1 (5 bases). Germline V gives CDR1 SGHRS, CDR2 YFSETQ. The V end was cut by 5 bases, the J end by 11 bases, with 19 bases between. The CDR3 runs 13 residues. CDR3 amino acids: CASRVAPDSGAFF. The CDR3 region has the DNA TGCGCCAGCAGGGTCGCACCAGACAGCGGGGCTTTCTTT. Using reference TRBV5-1 and TRBJ1-1 for the parts outside the CDR3, the full variable domain is KAGVTQTPRYLIKTRGQQVTLSCSPISGHRSVSWYQQTPGQGLQFLFEYFSETQRNKGNFPGRFSGRQFSNSRSEMNVSTLELGDSALYLCASRVAPDSGAFFGQGTRLTVV.

This clonotype was counted ten times or more. The chain carries TRBV4-2 and TRBJ2-1; 7 bases agree with TRBD1. The J segment lost 5 bases and the V segment lost 1 base, leaving 2 bases of the junction unmatched. There are 14 residues in the CDR3. Germline V gene sequence: CDR1 LGHNA, CDR2 YNFKEQ. The CDR3 DNA is TGTGCCAGCAGCCAAGGGACAGGCAACAATGAGCAGTTCTTC. Its translation: CASSQGTGNNEQFF.

Details on this clonotype: Being one base from a much bigger clone, this may be a read error. J is TRBJ2-5 and V is TRBV29-1, with D hard to call. Germline V gives CDR1 SQVTM, CDR2 ANQGSEA. The CDR3 has 12 residues. The ends were cut back, 1 base at V and 11 bases at J, with 14 bases in the middle. The CDR3: CSVEVAGTEQYF. In DNA, the CDR3 is TGCAGCGTTGAAGTGGCCGGCACTGAGCAGTACTTC.

This clonotype was seen many times. CDR3 DNA sequence: TGTGCCAGCAGCAGTCTAGCTCTAGCCAAAAACATTCAGTACTTC. Its protein is CASSSLALAKNIQYF. The rearrangement uses TRBV5-6 and TRBJ2-4; TRBD2 might be the D (5 bases). The CDR3 extends over 15 amino acids. Germline V lookup: CDR1 SGHDT, CDR2 YYEEEE. The V end lost 4 bases, the J end lost 0 bases, and 11 bases lay between the germline ends.

This clonotype was counted a single time. V gene TRBV5-1 combines with J gene TRBJ1-1; TRBD1 matches 9 bases. The length of the CDR3 is 15 residues. Germline V gene lookup returns CDR1 SGHRS and CDR2 YFSETQ. The V and J ends lost 4 bases and 4 bases, in that order; junction bases with no gene match: 8. The DNA for the CDR3 is TGCGCCAGCAGCCGGACAGGGGCTTCGAGCACTGAAGCTTTCTTT. Encoded protein: CASSRTGASSTEAFF.

This chain joins TRBV25-1 and TRBJ1-5, with D unclear. The CDR3 contains 12 residues. Germline-derived CDR1 and CDR2 are MGHDK and SYGVNS. V lost 0 bases and J lost 7, with 4 bases in between. The CDR3 spells CASSEYNQPQHF. The CDR3 coding sequence is TGTGCCAGCAGTGAATATAACCAGCCCCAGCATTTT.

V and J are TRBV15 and TRBJ2-1; TRBD1 matches 8 bases. The J call may be in error: the DNA end matches TRBJ2-7 better. Germline V gene data show CDR1 as LNHNV and CDR2 as YYDKDF (reference sequence). The CDR3 has 15 residues. Here the CDR3 reads CATSREGSGGNEQYF. The CDR3 DNA reads as TGTGCCACCAGCAGAGAGGGGTCAGGGGGCAATGAGCAGTACTTC.

In this sample, this clonotype turned up once. This chain connects TRBV28 to TRBJ2-1, with D perhaps TRBD2 (6 bases). There are 12 residues in the CDR3. Deletions cut 8 bases from V and 10 bases from J, with 15 bases between. Germline-derived CDR1 and CDR2 are MDHEN and SYDVKM. The CDR3 protein is CASGWEAYEQFF. DNA for the CDR3: TGTGCCAGCGGCTGGGAGGCCTACGAGCAGTTCTTC.